Presented here are 19 T cell receptor beta chains from one specimen sequenced in a study of T cell responses to AZD1222 COVID-19 vaccine. Clones were read by immunoSEQ multiplex PCR, and TCRdb kept only the in-frame ones, dropping some. The sample yields 75,000 to 95,000 clones, around 90% seen once. Sequences were derived from peripheral blood, sampled 28 days after the second AZD1222 dose. The receptors were sampled from an adult who received the AZD1222 COVID-19 vaccine.

The chain couples TRBV2 to TRBJ2-1, with D perhaps given as TRBD1 or TRBD2 (5 bases each). V lost 0 bases and J 4 bases, leaving 19 bases between the germline ends. Germline V CDR1 and CDR2: SNHLY, FYNNEI. This CDR3 is built from 18 residues. In nucleotides, the CDR3 is TGTGCCAGCAGTGAAGCCGGTGTATGGGGACCCTCATACAATGAGCAGTTCTTC. Its protein is CASSEAGVWGPSYNEQFF. Based on the CDR3 plus reference TRBV2 and TRBJ2-1, the full variable domain is EPEVTQTPSHQVTQMGQEVILRCVPISNHLYFYWYRQILGQKVEFLVSFYNNEISEKSEIFDDQFSVERPDGSNFTLKIRSTKLEDSAMYFCASSEAGVWGPSYNEQFFGPGTRLTVL.

CDR3 nucleotides: TGTGCCTCCCGGACAGGCACTGAGACCCAGTACTTC. Translation: CASRTGTETQYF. The chain is built from TRBV30 and TRBJ2-5; 7 bases align to TRBD1. Germline V CDR1 and CDR2: GTSNPN, SVGIG (reference sequence). CDR3 length equals 12 residues. Unmatched junction bases numbered 7, after V lost 7 bases and J lost 5 bases.

The chain employs TRBV5-6 and TRBJ1-5; D is ambiguous. Trimming stripped 4 bases from V and 0 bases from J, with 17 bases between. This CDR3 has 17 residues. The germline CDR1 and CDR2 sequences are SGHDT and YYEEEE. The CDR3 DNA is TGTGCCAGCAGCGCCCTTGGGGAGACGGATAGCAATCAGCCCCAGCATTTT. Encoded protein: CASSALGETDSNQPQHF.

The chain uses TRBV28 and TRBJ1-4, with 8 bases identical to TRBD1. Germline CDR1 and CDR2: MDHEN and SYDVKM. CDR3 length: 14 amino acids. Unmatched junction bases numbered 11, after V lost 7 bases and J lost 10 bases. CDR3 coding DNA: TGTGCCAGCAAAATTCGGACAGGGCCGGCAAAACTGTTTTTT. Translated, it gives CASKIRTGPAKLFF.

This chain connects TRBV6-2 or TRBV6-3 to TRBJ2-1, with unresolved D. The germline gives CDR1 MNHEY, CDR2 SVGEGT. The CDR3 is 13 amino acids. Trimming pared 6 bases from V and 1 base from J, leaving 7 bases between. The CDR3 DNA reads TGTGCCAGCAGCCCCAAATCCTACAATGAGCAGTTCTTC. Translated: CASSPKSYNEQFF.

This clone was detected only once. The chain joins TRBV28 to TRBJ1-6, with 9 bases identical to TRBD1. V dropped 2 bases and J dropped 8; count of bases not matched to a gene: 10. The germline CDR1 and CDR2 sequences are MDHEN and SYDVKM. This CDR3 is 17 amino acids long. The CDR3 region is CASSLPIGQGWDSPLHF. The CDR3 DNA is TGTGCCAGCAGTTTACCAATCGGACAGGGGTGGGATTCACCCCTCCACTTT. The complete variable domain, with remaining parts taken from reference TRBV28 and TRBJ1-6, reads DVKVTQSSRYLVKRTGEKVFLECVQDMDHENMFWYRQDPGLGLRLIYFSYDVKMKEKGDIPEGYSVSREKKERFSLILESASTNQTSMYLCASSLPIGQGWDSPLHFGNGTRLTVT.

The rearrangement links TRBV20-1 to TRBJ2-2; D ambiguous. There are 11 residues in the CDR3. The germline gives CDR1 DFQATT, CDR2 SNEGSKA (reference sequence). Trimming left V 2 bases short and J 6 bases short, with 4 bases between. CDR3 sequence reads: CSARLAGELFF. The CDR3 DNA follows: TGCAGTGCTAGACTAGCCGGGGAGCTGTTTTTT.

The chain recombines TRBV6-1 with TRBJ2-1; a possible D gene is TRBD2 (6 bases). Germline V gene lookup returns CDR1 MNHNS and CDR2 SASEGT. This CDR3 is built from 16 residues. The V and J ends lost 4 bases and 0 bases respectively, with 13 bases between them. CDR3 bases: TGTGCCAGCAGTGCGTCGGGGGTCCCCTCCTACAATGAGCAGTTCTTC. Protein product: CASSASGVPSYNEQFF.

The chain combines TRBV6-5 with TRBJ2-7; the D is unclear. This CDR3 has 11 amino acids. V was cut by 5 bases and J by 2 bases, with 4 bases left in between. Germline V gene data show CDR1 as MNHEY and CDR2 as SVGAGI. This CDR3 is CASSTTYEQYF. The CDR3 DNA follows: TGTGCCAGCAGTACGACCTACGAGCAGTACTTC.

The chain couples TRBV5-1 to TRBJ2-3; D ambiguous. The V gene lost 0 bases and the J gene lost 4 bases, with 9 bases spanning the gap. Germline CDR1 is SGHRS and CDR2 is YFSETQ. This CDR3 is built from 14 residues. The CDR3 sequence: CASSLASFPDTQYF. The CDR3 DNA sequence: TGCGCCAGCAGCTTGGCCTCTTTCCCAGATACGCAGTATTTT. The whole variable domain, filled in from reference TRBV5-1 and TRBJ2-3, reads KAGVTQTPRYLIKTRGQQVTLSCSPISGHRSVSWYQQTPGQGLQFLFEYFSETQRNKGNFPGRFSGRQFSNSRSEMNVSTLELGDSALYLCASSLASFPDTQYFGPGTRLTVL.

The chain has TRBV24-1 and TRBJ2-3, with TRBD1 matching 7 bases. Trimming took 7 bases from V and 2 from J; bases not matched to a gene: 8. The CDR3 has 15 residues. CDR1 is KGHDR, CDR2 SFDVKD, per germline. CDR3 bases: TGTGCCACCAGAGGGACAGCGTCATTCACAGATACGCAGTATTTT. Its protein product is CATRGTASFTDTQYF.

This chain connects TRBV4-2 to TRBJ1-3; unclear D gene. CDR3 size: 17 residues. The V end lost 1 base, the J end lost 0 bases, and 13 bases lay between the germline ends. Germline V gene sequence: CDR1 LGHNA, CDR2 YNFKEQ. The CDR3 loop reads CASSQVYVPFSGNTIYF. In DNA, the CDR3 is TGTGCCAGCAGCCAAGTGTACGTCCCCTTCTCTGGAAACACCATATATTTT.

The chain carries TRBV2 and TRBJ1-1; D is unresolved. Looked up from germline, CDR1 is SNHLY and CDR2 is FYNNEI. This CDR3 has 14 residues. V gave up 6 bases and J gave up 2 bases, with 13 bases separating them. Here the CDR3 DNA reads TGTGCCAGCAGGACTGGCCGGGTCAACACTGAAGCTTTCTTT. This encodes CASRTGRVNTEAFF.

The J gene is TRBJ2-3, the V gene TRBV5-1; no clear D gene. The CDR3 consists of 15 residues. Germline loops: CDR1 SGHRS, CDR2 YFSETQ. V shed 0 bases and J shed 1 base, with 9 bases lying between them. The CDR3 sequence is CASSLAPIGTDTQYF. The CDR3 DNA follows: TGCGCCAGCAGCTTGGCCCCCATTGGCACAGATACGCAGTATTTT. The variable domain in full, with the rest retrieved from reference TRBV5-1 and TRBJ2-3, is KAGVTQTPRYLIKTRGQQVTLSCSPISGHRSVSWYQQTPGQGLQFLFEYFSETQRNKGNFPGRFSGRQFSNSRSEMNVSTLELGDSALYLCASSLAPIGTDTQYFGPGTRLTVL.

The rearrangement uses TRBV6-5 and TRBJ1-3, with 7 bases identical to TRBD1. After removal of 4 bases from V and 7 bases from J, the junction contained 4 bases not matched to a gene. CDR1 is MNHEY and CDR2 is SVGAGI in the germline V gene. There are 13 residues in the CDR3. In nucleotides, the CDR3 is TGTGCCAGCAGTTTATCACAGGGGAACACCATATATTTT. Its protein product is CASSLSQGNTIYF.

The gene calls are TRBV6-4 and TRBJ2-3; possibly TRBD2 for D (6 bases). The CDR3 is 16 residues long. Germline loops: CDR1 MRHNA, CDR2 SNTAGT. The V end was cut by 0 bases, the J end by 0 bases, with 10 bases between. In DNA, the CDR3 is TGTGCCAGCAGTGACTCCGCGCGGGGCAGCACAGATACGCAGTATTTT. Its protein is CASSDSARGSTDTQYF.

The chain has TRBV20-1 and TRBJ1-1; D remains ambiguous. The CDR3 runs to 15 residues. The germline V gene encodes CDR1 DFQATT and CDR2 SNEGSKA (reference sequence). V lost 3 bases, J lost 0 bases, and 14 bases lay in between. Here the CDR3 reads CSASPEPLMNTEAFF. Written as DNA, the CDR3 is TGCAGTGCTAGTCCTGAACCGCTTATGAACACTGAAGCTTTCTTT.

This clone was observed once. The V and J genes are TRBV20-1 and TRBJ2-7; weak D call: TRBD1 (6 bases). With 5 bases removed from V and 4 bases from J, the gap between germline ends came to 9 bases. Germline values: CDR1 DFQATT, CDR2 SNEGSKA (reference sequence). There are 11 residues in the CDR3. DNA for the CDR3: TGCAGTGCTGAAGACAGGTACGAGCAGTACTTC. Translated: CSAEDRYEQYF.

This clone was found once. The CDR3 DNA follows: TGTGCCAGCTGGGGGGGGGATAATGAAAAACTGTTTTTT. Encoded protein: CASWGGDNEKLFF. This rearrangement joins TRBV28 to TRBJ1-4; possibly TRBD1 for D (5 bases). Trimming cost V 8 bases and J 4 bases, with 11 bases left between them. Per the germline V gene, CDR1 is MDHEN and CDR2 is SYDVKM. The CDR3 has 13 residues. The full variable domain, rest sourced from reference TRBV28 and TRBJ1-4, is DVKVTQSSRYLVKRTGEKVFLECVQDMDHENMFWYRQDPGLGLRLIYFSYDVKMKEKGDIPEGYSVSREKKERFSLILESASTNQTSMYLCASWGGDNEKLFFGSGTQLSVL.